This T cell receptor (beta chain) was captured by sequencing in a study of blood T cell repertoires in COVID-19. Overall study context: The United States, Italy and Spain provided the acute and convalescent COVID-19 samples. T cells, B-cell-depleted T cells, or PBMCs supplied cDNA or gDNA.

The V gene's germline CDR1 is MDHEN and CDR2 SYDVKM. The V end lost 7 bases, the J end lost 2 bases, and 12 bases lay between the germline ends. CDR3 size: 14 residues. In the source study's methods: Amplified reference gene primers provided the basis for estimating nucleated cell counts. Assay used: immunoSEQ multiplex PCR; TCRdb lists only in-frame clones, some missing. V and J calls and clone size are given by that table; D and trimming were obtained from the DNA. The data show about 56,000 clones, approximately 78% seen once. This receptor was taken from a woman of 80 years or more with acute or convalescent COVID-19. The J gene is TRBJ2-1, the V gene TRBV28; D might be TRBD2 (5 bases). Material for sequencing was peripheral blood. This chain's CDR3 is CASTKLVTYNEQFF. CDR3 DNA: TGTGCCAGCACCAAACTAGTTACCTACAATGAGCAGTTCTTC.